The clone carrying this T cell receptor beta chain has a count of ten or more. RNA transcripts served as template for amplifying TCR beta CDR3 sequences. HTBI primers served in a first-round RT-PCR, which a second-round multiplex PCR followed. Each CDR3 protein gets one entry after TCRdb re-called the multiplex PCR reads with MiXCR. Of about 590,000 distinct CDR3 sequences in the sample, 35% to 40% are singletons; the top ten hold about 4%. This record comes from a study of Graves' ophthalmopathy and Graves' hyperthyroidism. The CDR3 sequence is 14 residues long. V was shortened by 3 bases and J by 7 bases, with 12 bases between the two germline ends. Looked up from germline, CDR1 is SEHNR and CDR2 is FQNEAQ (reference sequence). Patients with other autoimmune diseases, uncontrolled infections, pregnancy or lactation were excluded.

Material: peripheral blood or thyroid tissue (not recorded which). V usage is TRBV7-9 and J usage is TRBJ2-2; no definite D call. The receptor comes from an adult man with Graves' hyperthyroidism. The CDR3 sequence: CASSFISAVGELFF. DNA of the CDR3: TGTGCCAGCAGCTTTATCTCCGCAGTCGGGGAGCTGTTTTTT.